This record covers a single T cell receptor beta chain. These data are taken from a study of blood T cell repertoires in COVID-19. The germline V and J ends were trimmed by 5 bases and 0 bases, with 10 bases remaining between them. In germline, CDR1 is SGHAT, CDR2 FQNNGV. The CDR3 sequence is 14 residues long. Using immunoSEQ multiplex PCR, the repertoire was profiled, and TCRdb retains in-frame clones only, with some absent. Here the sample spans 150,000 to 180,000 clones, around 85% being singletons. Sequenced: peripheral blood. The receptor comes from a woman aged 60 to 75 with acute or convalescent COVID-19. V and J are TRBV11-2 and TRBJ2-5, with a tentative D call TRBD1 (6 bases). The CDR3 DNA reads TGTGCCAGCAGCCAGACAGGCCACCAAGAGACCCAGTACTTC. This sequence encodes CASSQTGHQETQYF.